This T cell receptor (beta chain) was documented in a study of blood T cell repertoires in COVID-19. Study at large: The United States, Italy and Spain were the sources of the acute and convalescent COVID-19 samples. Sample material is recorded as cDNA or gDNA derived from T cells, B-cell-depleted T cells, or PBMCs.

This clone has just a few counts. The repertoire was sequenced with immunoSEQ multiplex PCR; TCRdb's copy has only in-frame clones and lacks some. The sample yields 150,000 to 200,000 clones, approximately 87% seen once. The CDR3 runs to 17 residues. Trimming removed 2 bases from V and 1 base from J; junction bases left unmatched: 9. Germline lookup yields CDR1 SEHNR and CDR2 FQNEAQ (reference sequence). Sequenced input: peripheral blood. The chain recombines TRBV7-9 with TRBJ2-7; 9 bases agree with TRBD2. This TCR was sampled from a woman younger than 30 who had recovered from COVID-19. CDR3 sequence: CASSLNFQAGGSYEQYF. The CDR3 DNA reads TGTGCCAGCAGCTTAAATTTTCAAGCGGGGGGTTCCTACGAGCAGTACTTC.